This TCR beta chain originates from a study of shared clonotypes between healthy human individuals. The data were produced by immunoSEQ multiplex PCR, yet TCRdb's version contains in-frame clones alone and is incomplete. The top ten hold about 0.39% of the sample, which has roughly 2.2 million clones, 85% to 95% seen once. Trimming at V came to 4 bases and at J to 1 base, leaving 7 bases not matched to a gene. CDR1 is MNHNS and CDR2 is SASEGT in the germline V gene. CDR3 length equals 16 residues. Material for sequencing was naive CD4+ T cells from PBMCs. This sample's subset: CD45RA+ positively selected. This chain uses TRBV6-1 with TRBJ1-1, with 9 positions matching TRBD1. The receptor comes from a young man in good health. Some clones in this sample may be carry-over from other donors' samples. The chain's CDR3 is CASSGNPGQGNTEAFF. The CDR3 DNA is TGTGCCAGCAGTGGGAACCCGGGACAGGGGAACACTGAAGCTTTCTTT.